This TCR beta chain was obtained from a study of blood T cell repertoires in COVID-19. Study background: The United States, Italy and Spain were the sources of the acute and convalescent COVID-19 samples. The cDNA or gDNA used as material had been derived from T cells, B-cell-depleted T cells, or PBMCs.

Germline assignment: CDR1 LNHDA and CDR2 SQIVND (reference sequence). V was shortened by 5 bases and J by 0 bases, with 14 bases between the two germline ends. The CDR3 is 15 amino acids. Per the original data handling: Reference gene primer amplification gave estimated nucleated cell counts. Assay: immunoSEQ multiplex PCR; the TCRdb copy retains only in-frame clones and omits some. Clone size and the V and J calls come from that table; the DNA yielded D and trimming. The table has 250,000 to 350,000 clones, roughly 86% seen once. V gene TRBV19 combines with J gene TRBJ2-7; maybe TRBD2 (6 bases). The clonotype originates from a woman between 45 and 65 years old with acute or convalescent COVID-19. Sequencing used peripheral blood. CDR3 amino acids: CASSRDSDFSYEQYF. The DNA for the CDR3 is TGTGCCAGTAGTCGGGACTCCGATTTCTCCTACGAGCAGTACTTC.